Presented here are 20 T cell receptor beta chains from one specimen sequenced in a study of glioma-infiltrating T cells. Amplification of TCR alpha and beta CDR3 regions from RNA used iRepertoire nested multiplex PCR. TCRdb reprocessed the multiplex PCR reads with MiXCR, giving one entry per CDR3 protein. The sample shows more than 9,000 distinct CDR3 sequences, more than 25% of them seen only once. Sequenced sample: glioma tissue, nonneoplastic brain tissue, or PBMCs (not recorded which). These receptors originate from a human donor with low-grade glioma or glioblastoma, undergoing nonglioma brain surgery, or in good health (not recorded which).

To note about this clonotype: This may arise from a read error, as a much more abundant clone is one base away. The V gene is TRBV28, the J gene TRBJ2-7; D is unresolved. CDR3 length equals 15 residues. V was clipped by 2 bases and J by 2 bases, with 13 bases between them. The germline V gene encodes CDR1 MDHEN and CDR2 SYDVKM. CDR3 coding DNA: TGTGCCAGCAGTTTAACGAGCAGTTACCCCTACGAGCAGTACTTC. Encoded protein: CASSLTSSYPYEQYF.

This clonotype was seen many times. This chain links TRBV27 with TRBJ2-1, with 8 positions matching TRBD2. The CDR3 sequence is 16 residues long. Germline assignment: CDR1 MNHEY and CDR2 SMNVEV (reference sequence). The V gene end was trimmed by 1 base and the J gene end by 6 bases; junction bases not matched to a gene: 8. For the CDR3, the DNA is TGTGCCAGCAGTTTATTAACGGGAGGGCTCATCAATGAGCAGTTCTTC. Protein: CASSLLTGGLINEQFF.

For this clonotype: A much bigger clone sits one base away, suggesting this may be a read error. V usage is TRBV28 and J usage is TRBJ1-4; no clear D gene. Germline CDR1 MDHEN, CDR2 SYDVKM. CDR3 size: 13 residues. V was cut by 2 bases and J by 7 bases, with 8 bases left in between. CDR3 protein: CASSLLQSEKLFF. In nucleotides, the CDR3 is TGTGCCAGCAGTTTACTCCAGAGTGAAAAACTGTTTTTT.

This clonotype came up a few times. The V gene is TRBV7-2, the J gene TRBJ2-3; no firm D call. The CDR3 sequence is 15 residues long. CDR1 is SGHTA and CDR2 is FQGNSA in the germline V gene. V shed 5 bases and J shed 0 bases, with 12 bases lying between them. The CDR3 region has the DNA TGTGCCAGCAGCCTGGACCGAACTAGCACAGATACGCAGTATTTT. Its translation is CASSLDRTSTDTQYF.

As for this clonotype: It may be a read error: a sequence one base away is much more abundant. J is TRBJ1-5 and V is TRBV27, with a weak D call TRBD1 (6 bases). The CDR3 sequence is 17 residues long. CDR1 MNHEY and CDR2 SMNVEV come from the germline V gene (reference sequence). Trimming took 8 bases from V and 0 from J, leaving 20 bases between them. Here the CDR3 DNA reads TGTGCCAGCGGCCCATCGGAGGGGGATGATAGCAATCAGCCCCAGCATTTT. Protein product: CASGPSEGDDSNQPQHF.

Many counts were recorded for this clonotype. The chain is built from TRBV20-1 and TRBJ2-1, with D uncertain. V was trimmed by 0 bases and J by 1 base, leaving 7 bases between them. There are 14 residues in the CDR3. Germline-derived CDR1 and CDR2 are DFQATT and SNEGSKA (reference sequence). The CDR3 loop is CSARDKESYNEQFF. The CDR3 DNA is TGCAGTGCTAGAGATAAGGAATCCTACAATGAGCAGTTCTTC.

This clonotype occurred many times. A junction end diverges from the germline sequence, so it may reflect a read error. V is TRBV20-1 and J is TRBJ1-6, with D possibly matching TRBD1 (5 bases). This CDR3 spans 13 amino acids. Germline V gives CDR1 DFQATT, CDR2 SNEGSKA (reference sequence). The CDR3 DNA follows: TGCAGTGCGAGAGACAGTAGTAATTCACCCCTCCACTTT. This sequence encodes CSARDSSNSPLHF.

Worth noting for this clonotype: The junction does not match germline at one end; this may be a read error. The chain is built from TRBV18 and TRBJ1-1; weak D call: TRBD1 (6 bases). Germline assignment: CDR1 KGHSH and CDR2 LQKENI. There are 13 residues in the CDR3. The chain's CDR3 is CASRTGTTTEGFF. CDR3 nucleotides: TGTGCCAGCAGAACAGGGACGACCACTGAAGGTTTCTTT.

This clonotype was counted only a few times. The CDR3 bases are TGCAGCGGGGTAGGGTTCTACAATGAGCAGTTCTTC. Translation: CSGVGFYNEQFF. The chain has TRBV29-1 and TRBJ2-1; no firm D call. CDR1 SQVTM and CDR2 ANQGSEA come from the germline V gene. The V and J ends lost 7 bases and 3 bases respectively, with 10 bases between them. The CDR3 length is 12 residues.

The rearrangement links TRBV10-1 to TRBJ2-1; tentatively, D is TRBD1 (5 bases). V lost 2 bases and J 8 bases, leaving 16 bases between the germline ends. Germline V CDR1 and CDR2: WNHNN, SYGVQD (reference sequence). The CDR3 spans 15 residues. The CDR3 DNA sequence: TGCGCCAGCAGTGAGGGGGATCCAGGGATCCATGAGCAGTTCTTC. Protein product: CASSEGDPGIHEQFF.

This chain links TRBV7-2 with TRBJ2-3; 16 bases agree with TRBD2. Trimming at V came to 4 bases and at J to 6 bases, leaving 13 bases not matched to a gene. CDR3 length: 19 amino acids. CDR1 is SGHTA and CDR2 is FQGNSA in the germline V gene. CDR3 in amino acids: CASSSSGTSGRGMVDTQYF. The CDR3 coding sequence is TGTGCCAGCAGCTCATCCGGGACTAGCGGGAGGGGTATGGTTGATACGCAGTATTTT.

On this clonotype itself: A much larger clone differs by one base, so this may be a read error. The genes are TRBV6-8 and TRBJ2-7; D is undetermined. Germline V CDR1 and CDR2: MNHGY, SAAAGT. V was trimmed by 6 bases and J by 1 base, leaving 7 bases between them. This CDR3 is 12 amino acids long. CDR3 bases: TGTGCCAGCAGACAGAAATCCTACGAGCAGTACTTC. Amino acid sequence: CASRQKSYEQYF.

The count of this clonotype is one. Sequence at one end of the junction differs from germline and may be a read error. This rearrangement joins TRBV11-2 to TRBJ1-1; D uncertain. There are 12 residues in the CDR3. Germline V CDR1 and CDR2: SGHAT, FQNNGV. CDR3 DNA sequence: TGTGCCAGCAGCCGAGTGAACACTGAAGCTTTATTT. Translating gives CASSRVNTEALF.

This chain connects TRBV7-9 to TRBJ1-5, with 11 bases aligning to TRBD1. The CDR3 sequence is 16 residues long. CDR1 is SEHNR and CDR2 is FQNEAQ in the germline V gene (reference sequence). The V and J ends lost 4 bases and 6 bases, in that order; junction bases with no gene match: 8. The DNA of the CDR3 is TGTGCCAGCAGCTCAGCGGACAGGGGGCGCGGTCAGCCCCAGCATTTT. This encodes CASSSADRGRGQPQHF.

The table lists this clonotype with many counts. The chain couples TRBV7-2 to TRBJ2-5, with TRBD2 as a possible D gene (6 bases). The CDR3 contains 13 residues. The germline V and J ends were trimmed by 4 bases and 1 base, with 7 bases remaining between them. Germline V gene data show CDR1 as SGHTA and CDR2 as FQGNSA. In DNA, the CDR3 is TGTGCCAGCAGCTGGGGAGGCCAAGAGACCCAGTACTTC. This sequence encodes CASSWGGQETQYF.

The chain combines TRBV12-3 or TRBV12-4 with TRBJ2-2; 8 bases match TRBD2. The CDR3 has 16 amino acids. The V gene end was trimmed by 6 bases and the J gene end by 5 bases; junction bases not matched to a gene: 11. This CDR3 reads CASRDWAGGRTGELFF. The DNA for the CDR3 is TGTGCCAGCAGAGACTGGGCGGGAGGACGTACCGGGGAGCTGTTTTTT.

This clonotype was found many times. The chain is built from TRBV7-9 and TRBJ1-5; D unclear. CDR3 size: 13 residues. Germline CDR1 and CDR2: SEHNR and FQNEAQ (reference sequence). Between the trimmed V and J ends, which lost 5 bases and 2 bases, there was a span of 7 bases. The CDR3 sequence: CASSPSGNQPQHF. For the CDR3, the DNA is TGTGCCAGCAGCCCAAGTGGCAATCAGCCCCAGCATTTT.

The chain recombines TRBV9 with TRBJ2-5; the D is unclear. Trimming took 0 bases from V and 7 from J, leaving 19 bases between them. Germline CDR1 is SGDLS and CDR2 is YYNGEE. This CDR3 spans 16 amino acids. The CDR3 coding sequence is TGTGCCAGCAGCGTAGAGCCAGTCCCGTCCCGAGGGACCCAGTACTTC. It specifies CASSVEPVPSRGTQYF.

This clonotype was picked up many times. V usage is TRBV7-2 and J usage is TRBJ1-2; D is undetermined. The germline CDR1 and CDR2 sequences are SGHTA and FQGNSA. V was shortened by 5 bases and J by 0 bases, with 13 bases between the two germline ends. The CDR3 is 15 amino acids. The chain's CDR3 is CASSTNSGANYGYTF. The CDR3 DNA is TGTGCCAGCAGCACTAACAGTGGAGCTAACTATGGCTACACCTTC.

This clonotype was picked up many times. J is TRBJ1-2 and V is TRBV20-1; maybe TRBD1 (5 bases). Trimming removed 1 base from V and 0 bases from J, with 12 bases in between. The CDR3 length is 15 residues. Germline-derived CDR1 and CDR2 are DFQATT and SNEGSKA (reference sequence). The CDR3, as DNA: TGCAGTGCTAGAGTCCGGACAAAAACTAACTATGGCTACACCTTC. Translated, it gives CSARVRTKTNYGYTF.